A single sample is the source of the 27 T cell receptor beta chains below, sequenced in a study of T cell responses to AZD1222 COVID-19 vaccine. The data were produced by immunoSEQ multiplex PCR, yet TCRdb's version contains in-frame clones alone and is incomplete. The sample carries 95,000 to 130,000 clones, approximately 93% recorded once. Here the sequenced sample was peripheral blood, taken on day 0 of AZD1222 vaccination. The receptors derive from an adult in good health.

V and J are TRBV29-1 and TRBJ2-2; D perhaps matches TRBD1 (6 bases). Trimming left V 4 bases short and J 3 bases short, with 9 bases between. This CDR3 region has 13 residues. In germline, CDR1 is SQVTM, CDR2 ANQGSEA. The CDR3 region has the DNA TGCAGCGTTGCGGGACAATACACCGGGGAGCTGTTTTTT. Translated: CSVAGQYTGELFF.

The rearrangement uses TRBV7-8 and TRBJ2-7; D assignment may be TRBD1 or TRBD2 (6 bases each). Germline CDR1 reads SGHVS; CDR2 reads FQNEAQ. The V and J ends lost 7 bases and 6 bases respectively, with 19 bases between them. The CDR3 has 14 residues. This CDR3 is CASNSVGGRIEQYF. CDR3 nucleotides: TGTGCCAGCAACTCTGTGGGGGGCCGGATCGAGCAGTACTTC.

In this sample, this clone turned up once. The V and J genes are TRBV19 and TRBJ2-2; either TRBD1 or TRBD2 may fit D (5 bases each). Per the germline V gene, CDR1 is LNHDA and CDR2 is SQIVND (reference sequence). V was shortened by 4 bases and J by 0 bases, with 12 bases between the two germline ends. The CDR3 runs to 16 residues. CDR3 sequence: CASSNPGTANTGELFF. DNA for the CDR3: TGTGCCAGTAGTAATCCCGGGACGGCGAACACCGGGGAGCTGTTTTTT.

The sample holds one count of this clone. This chain uses TRBV27 with TRBJ2-4, with D possibly matching TRBD1 (6 bases). Germline lookup yields CDR1 MNHEY and CDR2 SMNVEV (reference sequence). The CDR3 is made up of 14 amino acids. Trimming cost V 7 bases and J 2 bases, with 12 bases left between them. CDR3 protein: CASTKQGTKNIQYF. The DNA of the CDR3 is TGTGCCAGCACCAAACAGGGAACCAAAAACATTCAGTACTTC.

This clone was seen a few times. The J gene is TRBJ1-5, the V gene TRBV15; D remains unclear. This CDR3 is built from 17 residues. The V and J ends lost 2 bases and 0 bases respectively, with 14 bases between them. The germline gives CDR1 LNHNV, CDR2 YYDKDF (reference sequence). CDR3 in amino acids: CATSRYVQSNSNQPQHF. Written as DNA, the CDR3 is TGTGCCACCAGCAGATACGTCCAGAGTAATAGCAATCAGCCCCAGCATTTT.

The chain has TRBV28 and TRBJ2-3; the D gene is possibly TRBD2 (6 bases). The germline gives CDR1 MDHEN, CDR2 SYDVKM. The CDR3 is 15 amino acids. The ends were cut back, 5 bases at V and 1 base at J, with 13 bases in the middle. The DNA for the CDR3 is TGTGCCAGCAGTAGTTCGGGAGAGGGCACAGATACGCAGTATTTT. Translating it yields CASSSSGEGTDTQYF.

The rearrangement links TRBV7-2 to TRBJ1-2; no clear D gene. The CDR3 has 12 amino acids. Germline V gene data show CDR1 as SGHTA and CDR2 as FQGNSA. Trimming removed 5 bases at V and 4 bases at J, with 8 bases between. The CDR3 sequence: CASSRDIYGYTF. The CDR3 nucleotides read TGTGCCAGCAGCCGGGATATCTATGGCTACACCTTC.

The chain uses TRBV6-1 and TRBJ1-5; D ambiguous. From germline, CDR1 is MNHNS and CDR2 SASEGT. The V end lost 1 base, the J end lost 3 bases, and 7 bases lay between the germline ends. There are 14 residues in the CDR3. As DNA, the CDR3 is TGTGCCAGCAGTGAAGATGTGAACAATCAGCCCCAGCATTTT. Amino acids: CASSEDVNNQPQHF.

This clone has only one observation. The chain combines TRBV30 with TRBJ2-1; D ambiguous. Trimming removed 0 bases at V and 8 bases at J, with 8 bases between. Germline values: CDR1 GTSNPN, CDR2 SVGIG (reference sequence). The CDR3 has 12 amino acids. CDR3 sequence: CAWSVFSDEQFF. As DNA, the CDR3 is TGTGCCTGGAGTGTATTCAGTGATGAGCAGTTCTTC.

V and J are TRBV19 and TRBJ1-3; 9 nucleotides line up with TRBD1. This CDR3 has 15 amino acids. Germline assignment: CDR1 LNHDA and CDR2 SQIVND (reference sequence). The junction had 3 bases not matched to a gene; V was cut back by 6 bases and J by 0 bases. This CDR3 is CASRGQGPSGNTIYF. For the CDR3, the DNA is TGTGCCAGTAGGGGACAGGGTCCCTCTGGAAACACCATATATTTT.

The chain has TRBV5-1 and TRBJ2-7; 10 nucleotides agree with TRBD1. V lost 3 bases to trimming and J lost 0 bases; unmatched junction nucleotides: 9. The CDR3 is made up of 17 amino acids. Per germline, CDR1 SGHRS and CDR2 YFSETQ. The CDR3 DNA is TGCGCCAGCAGCTGGGGACAGGGGAAGATCTTCTCCTACGAGCAGTACTTC. Its protein is CASSWGQGKIFSYEQYF.

This clone has a single count. CDR3 in amino acids: CASSPPGGDNQPQHF. The CDR3 DNA is TGTGCCAGCAGTCCCCCTGGGGGGGACAATCAGCCCCAGCATTTT. V gene TRBV28 combines with J gene TRBJ1-5; D perhaps matches TRBD1 (5 bases). The germline V and J ends were trimmed by 5 bases and 3 bases, with 14 bases remaining between them. Germline-derived CDR1 and CDR2 are MDHEN and SYDVKM. The CDR3 has 15 amino acids.

The chain links TRBV28 to TRBJ2-1, with TRBD2 matching over 10 bases. The length of the CDR3 is 16 residues. Trimming cost V 2 bases and J 4 bases; bases outside gene matches: 5. Germline-derived CDR1 and CDR2 are MDHEN and SYDVKM. CDR3 DNA sequence: TGTGCCAGCAGTTTAGGTGGTAGCGGGGGGTACAATGAGCAGTTCTTC. Protein sequence: CASSLGGSGGYNEQFF. Complete variable domain (other parts from reference TRBV28 and TRBJ2-1): DVKVTQSSRYLVKRTGEKVFLECVQDMDHENMFWYRQDPGLGLRLIYFSYDVKMKEKGDIPEGYSVSREKKERFSLILESASTNQTSMYLCASSLGGSGGYNEQFFGPGTRLTVL.

The chain uses TRBV11-2 and TRBJ2-2; TRBD1 agrees at 8 bases. Germline values: CDR1 SGHAT, CDR2 FQNNGV. The CDR3 covers 14 residues. V lost 7 bases, J lost 4 bases, and 5 bases stayed unmatched. In nucleotides, the CDR3 is TGTGCCAGCATGCACGGGACAGGCACCGGGGAGCTGTTTTTT. This translates into CASMHGTGTGELFF.

The chain recombines TRBV29-1 with TRBJ1-2; D not certain. Between the trimmed V and J ends, which lost 7 bases and 5 bases, there was a span of 23 bases. CDR1 is SQVTM, CDR2 ANQGSEA, per germline. The CDR3 length is 15 residues. The CDR3 spells CSASLYEYSLYGYTF. For the CDR3, the DNA is TGCAGCGCGTCTCTATATGAGTATTCCCTTTATGGCTACACCTTC.

The V call is TRBV20-1, the J call TRBJ2-7, with TRBD2 identical over 8 bases. The J segment lost 1 base and the V segment lost 3 bases, leaving 2 bases of the junction unmatched. Per the germline V gene, CDR1 is DFQATT and CDR2 is SNEGSKA (reference sequence). The CDR3 consists of 13 residues. The CDR3 is CSASGGRSYEQYF. The CDR3 bases are TGCAGTGCTAGTGGCGGGAGGTCCTACGAGCAGTACTTC.

The CDR3 DNA reads TGTGCCAGCAGTCTCCCTTACGATGGCTACACCTTC. This encodes CASSLPYDGYTF. V is TRBV28 and J is TRBJ1-2, with D hard to call. Germline CDR1 and CDR2: MDHEN and SYDVKM. Trimming took 5 bases from V and 6 from J, leaving 10 bases between them. This CDR3 contains 12 residues.

This chain links TRBV28 with TRBJ1-1; a weak D match, TRBD1 (5 bases). CDR1 is MDHEN and CDR2 is SYDVKM in the germline V gene. This CDR3 is 14 amino acids long. V was cut by 8 bases and J by 10 bases, with 23 bases left in between. The CDR3 DNA reads TGTGCCAGCTATTCCGTCGGGGCGCCAGGCGGAGCTTTCTTT. Translated: CASYSVGAPGGAFF.

The rearrangement uses TRBV9 and TRBJ2-7, with D hard to call. Germline assignment: CDR1 SGDLS and CDR2 YYNGEE. The CDR3 is made up of 14 amino acids. Trimming took off 3 bases at V and 2 bases at J, with 12 bases between the two ends. The CDR3 DNA reads TGTGCCAGCAGCGCCCGGACGCAAACCTACGAGCAGTACTTC. Its translation: CASSARTQTYEQYF.

This sequence joins TRBV6-4 and TRBJ2-1; TRBD2 agrees at 11 bases. The V gene end was trimmed by 6 bases and the J gene end by 8 bases; junction bases not matched to a gene: 9. Germline V gives CDR1 MRHNA, CDR2 SNTAGT. CDR3 length: 15 amino acids. The CDR3 nucleotides read TGTGCCAGCAGCCCCGGGACTAGCGGTTCCGATGAGCAGTTCTTC. Its protein is CASSPGTSGSDEQFF.

The chain recombines TRBV7-9 with TRBJ2-1; D not resolved. Germline lookup yields CDR1 SEHNR and CDR2 FQNEAQ (reference sequence). V lost 3 bases to trimming and J lost 7 bases, with 4 bases between them. This CDR3 has 11 amino acids. As DNA, the CDR3 is TGTGCCAGCAGCTTGGGGAATGAGCAGTTCTTC. Translated: CASSLGNEQFF.

V and J are TRBV29-1 and TRBJ2-3; 7 positions match TRBD2. The CDR3 is made up of 12 amino acids. V dropped 4 bases and J dropped 6; count of bases not matched to a gene: 4. CDR1 and CDR2 from the germline V gene are SQVTM and ANQGSEA. The CDR3 bases are TGCAGCGTTGCGGGGGGTGGCGATACGCAGTATTTT. Amino acids: CSVAGGGDTQYF.

The V call is TRBV5-8, the J call TRBJ2-7; 8 nucleotides agree with TRBD2. CDR1 and CDR2 (germline): SGHTS, YDEGEE. Unmatched junction bases numbered 20, after V lost 7 bases and J lost 2 bases. This CDR3 has 18 residues. The CDR3 DNA is TGTGCCAGCGCGCGGCCATTAGCGGGAAGGGTGTTTACCTACGAGCAGTACTTC. It yields the protein CASARPLAGRVFTYEQYF.

V usage is TRBV28 and J usage is TRBJ2-3; 8 bases match TRBD2. V was pared by 6 bases and J by 0 bases, with 5 bases of the junction left unmatched. This CDR3 comprises 15 residues. Germline CDR1 and CDR2: MDHEN and SYDVKM. The CDR3 bases are TGTGCCAGCAGAGTAGCGGGACGAAGCACAGATACGCAGTATTTT. Protein sequence: CASRVAGRSTDTQYF.

This rearrangement joins TRBV7-8 to TRBJ1-4, with D perhaps TRBD1 (5 bases). The ends were cut back, 1 base at V and 7 bases at J, with 13 bases in the middle. The CDR3 runs 15 residues. Per germline, CDR1 SGHVS and CDR2 FQNEAQ. The CDR3 DNA sequence: TGTGCCAGCAGCTTAGTAGGGGCTGAGGGTGAAAAACTGTTTTTT. Amino acids: CASSLVGAEGEKLFF.

The chain has TRBV29-1 and TRBJ2-7; TRBD2 agrees at 12 bases. The CDR3 has 15 amino acids. CDR1 and CDR2 from the germline V gene are SQVTM and ANQGSEA. Trimming cost V 1 base and J 3 bases; bases outside gene matches: 4. The CDR3 loop reads CSVEGETSGSYEQYF. The CDR3 nucleotides read TGCAGCGTTGAAGGGGAGACTAGCGGGAGCTACGAGCAGTACTTC.

This chain joins TRBV10-3 and TRBJ2-5; the D is unclear. Trimming took off 2 bases at V and 7 bases at J, with 11 bases between the two ends. This CDR3 contains 13 residues. Per the germline V gene, CDR1 is ENHRY and CDR2 is SYGVKD. The CDR3 loop is CAISEAVPGTQYF. The CDR3 DNA sequence: TGTGCCATCAGTGAGGCAGTCCCCGGGACCCAGTACTTC.